The T cell receptor (beta chain) under discussion was sequenced for a study of blood T cell repertoires in COVID-19. Produced via immunoSEQ multiplex PCR; TCRdb's table is partial and in-frame only. The table lists some 96,000 clones, roughly 87% of them singletons. Trimming pared 4 bases from V and 8 bases from J, leaving 12 bases between. The CDR3 is made up of 12 amino acids. Looked up from germline, CDR1 is SGDLS and CDR2 is YYNGEE. The source is a man aged 25 to 40 in a cohort sampled during active COVID-19. Sequencing was performed on peripheral blood. The gene calls are TRBV9 and TRBJ1-2; a weak D match, TRBD1 (5 bases). The CDR3 region is CASSSAGDGYTF. The CDR3 nucleotides are TGTGCCAGCAGCTCAGCGGGGGACGGCTACACCTTC.